This T cell receptor beta chain stems from a study of cytomegalovirus exposure and HLA in healthy donors. General observations from the study: The study dropped some indistinguishable V segments, TRBV6-2 and TRBV6-3 among them. Across all donors, roughly uniform sequencing depth was an assumption of the presence/absence analyses.

It was with 60 Vbeta and 13 Jbeta primers that the PCR ran. Source study methods: In a later analysis, 8.5 million to 14 million of 60 million to 80 million unique beta chains occurred in at least two donors. The method was immunoSEQ multiplex PCR; TCRdb's version includes in-frame clones alone and lacks a portion of them. The D gene and trimming were derived from the DNA, and the V and J assignments and clone size from that table. The data show 100,000 to 150,000 clones, about 81% seen once. A single count supports this clone. No antigen is known for it. Trimming removed 5 bases from V and 0 bases from J, with 14 bases in between. The CDR3 loop spans 15 amino acids. Germline CDR1 and CDR2: SGDLS and YYNGEE.

Sequenced: PBMCs. This TCR was recovered from a middle-aged woman in good health and CMV-seropositive. The chain joins TRBV9 to TRBJ1-2; possibly TRBD1 for D (6 bases). CDR3 sequence (DNA): TGTGCCAGCAGTCCTACAGGGTCAGCTAACTATGGCTACACCTTC. Amino acid sequence: CASSPTGSANYGYTF. Full variable domain (missing parts from reference TRBV9 and TRBJ1-2): DSGVTQTPKHLITATGQRVTLRCSPRSGDLSVYWYQQSLDQGLQFLIQYYNGEERAKGNILERFSAQQFPDLHSELNLSSLELGDSALYFCASSPTGSANYGYTFGSGTRLTVV.